This entry describes one T cell receptor beta chain. Its antigen is unknown. Treatment: over 15 received Ad26.COV2.S at low or high dose, single or two shots; 5 received placebo; per-sample allocation not given. Sampling occurred on day 63 after the first vaccine or placebo injection. This adult donor, from Boston, was 18-55 years old. The record originates from a study of Ad26.COV2.S vaccination and SARS-CoV-2 variants. Generated by immunoSEQ multiplex PCR, the TCRdb table keeps only in-frame clones and is missing some. The sample has some 290,000 clones; just under 85% are singletons. Germline CDR1 is MDHEN and CDR2 is SYDVKM. CDR3 size: 16 residues. V lost 8 bases and J 0 bases, leaving 14 bases between the germline ends. General study points: Post-vaccination breadth of spike-specific CD8+ and CD4+ T cell responses was reportedly substantial. Greater spike-specific TCR breadth was seen in vaccine recipients than in placebo recipients. Vaccine recipients and placebo recipients showed similar non-spike TCR breadth.

This material consisted of peripheral blood, taken in a trial of Ad26.COV2.S vaccine versus placebo. The sequence came from a person aged 18-65 years who received the Ad26.COV2.S COVID-19 vaccine or a placebo. The chain couples TRBV28 to TRBJ1-6; no reliable D call. CDR3 coding DNA: TGTGCCAGCGGGAGGGCGGGGAGCTCCTATAATTCACCCCTCCACTTT. Translating it yields CASGRAGSSYNSPLHF.